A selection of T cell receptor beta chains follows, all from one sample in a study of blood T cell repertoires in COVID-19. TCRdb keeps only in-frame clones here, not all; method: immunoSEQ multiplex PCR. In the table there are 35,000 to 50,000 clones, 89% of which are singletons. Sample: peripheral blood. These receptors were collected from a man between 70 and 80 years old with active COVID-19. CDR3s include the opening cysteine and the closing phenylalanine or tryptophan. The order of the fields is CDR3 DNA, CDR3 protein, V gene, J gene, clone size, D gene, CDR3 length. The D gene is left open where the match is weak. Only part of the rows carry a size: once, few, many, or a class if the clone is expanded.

CDR3 DNA: TGTGCCAGCAGCTTATCTGGTGGGCCAAACTATGGCTACACCTTC
CDR3 protein: CASSLSGGPNYGYTF
V gene: TRBV5-4
J gene: TRBJ1-2
clone size: NA
D gene: NA
CDR3 length: 15

CDR3 DNA: TGTGCCAGCAGTCGGGACAGGGCGTCTAGCACTGAAGCTTTCTTT
CDR3 protein: CASSRDRASSTEAFF
V gene: TRBV2
J gene: TRBJ1-1
clone size: NA
D gene: TRBD1
CDR3 length: 15

CDR3 DNA: TGTGCCAGCAGCTCTGGTCAACCGGGGATCTACGAGCAGTACTTC
CDR3 protein: CASSSGQPGIYEQYF
V gene: TRBV11-2
J gene: TRBJ2-7
clone size: NA
D gene: NA
CDR3 length: 15

CDR3 DNA: TGTGCCAGCAGCTCCCCAACAGACCTGAACACTGAAGCTTTCTTT
CDR3 protein: CASSSPTDLNTEAFF
V gene: TRBV7-9
J gene: TRBJ1-1
clone size: NA
D gene: NA
CDR3 length: 15

CDR3 DNA: TGTGCCAGCACCGCAGTCAGGGACTCTGGGGCCAACGTCCTGACTTTC
CDR3 protein: CASTAVRDSGANVLTF
V gene: TRBV2
J gene: TRBJ2-6
clone size: NA
D gene: NA
CDR3 length: 16

CDR3 DNA: TGTGCCAGCAGTGAATCGACACAATCAAACACTGAAGCTTTCTTT
CDR3 protein: CASSESTQSNTEAFF
V gene: TRBV2
J gene: TRBJ1-1
clone size: NA
D gene: NA
CDR3 length: 15

CDR3 DNA: TGTGCCAGCAGCCATACACTTGAGGGGGCGAACACTGAAGCTTTCTTT
CDR3 protein: CASSHTLEGANTEAFF
V gene: TRBV5-5
J gene: TRBJ1-1
clone size: NA
D gene: TRBD1
CDR3 length: 16

CDR3 DNA: TGTGCCAGCAGTGCAGGGGAGGGCTATGGCTACACCTTC
CDR3 protein: CASSAGEGYGYTF
V gene: TRBV25-1
J gene: TRBJ1-2
clone size: once
D gene: NA
CDR3 length: 13

CDR3 DNA: TGTGCCAGCAGTGCCAGGGACAGGGACTTTGGAAAGCATGGCTACACCTTC
CDR3 protein: CASSARDRDFGKHGYTF
V gene: TRBV6-1
J gene: TRBJ1-2
clone size: NA
D gene: TRBD1
CDR3 length: 17

CDR3 DNA: TGTGCCAGTAGTTTATCGTGGGGCGGAAACACCATATATTTT
CDR3 protein: CASSLSWGGNTIYF
V gene: TRBV19
J gene: TRBJ1-3
clone size: NA
D gene: NA
CDR3 length: 14

CDR3 DNA: TGTGCCAGCACCCCAGGGTTAGGTCAGCCCCAGCATTTT
CDR3 protein: CASTPGLGQPQHF
V gene: TRBV6-5
J gene: TRBJ1-5
clone size: NA
D gene: NA
CDR3 length: 13

CDR3 DNA: TGTGCCAGCAGCGTAAGGGGGGAGGGTTCAGAGAACACTGAAGCTTTCTTT
CDR3 protein: CASSVRGEGSENTEAFF
V gene: TRBV9
J gene: TRBJ1-1
clone size: NA
D gene: NA
CDR3 length: 17

CDR3 DNA: TGTGCCAGCCTTTCGAGTTTCGAAGCTTTCTTT
CDR3 protein: CASLSSFEAFF
V gene: TRBV6-5
J gene: TRBJ1-1
clone size: NA
D gene: NA
CDR3 length: 11

CDR3 DNA: TGCAGCGTTGTGGATCGGGGAAGCTCCTACGAGCAGTACTTC
CDR3 protein: CSVVDRGSSYEQYF
V gene: TRBV29-1
J gene: TRBJ2-7
clone size: NA
D gene: NA
CDR3 length: 14

CDR3 DNA: TGCGCCAGCAGTGAGCCAGGACAGGGAGTCTACGAGCAGTACTTC
CDR3 protein: CASSEPGQGVYEQYF
V gene: TRBV10-2
J gene: TRBJ2-7
clone size: NA
D gene: TRBD1
CDR3 length: 15

CDR3 DNA: TGTGCCAGTAGCCAAGGGGGCTCGAGGGGAAACAATCAGCCCCAGCATTTT
CDR3 protein: CASSQGGSRGNNQPQHF
V gene: TRBV19
J gene: TRBJ1-5
clone size: once
D gene: TRBD1
CDR3 length: 17

CDR3 DNA: TGTGCCAGCAGCTTAGCAGCTTTGGAAGAGACCCAGTACTTC
CDR3 protein: CASSLAALEETQYF
V gene: TRBV7-2
J gene: TRBJ2-5
clone size: once
D gene: NA
CDR3 length: 14

CDR3 DNA: TGTGCCAGCAGTAGAGTAGAGACCCAGTACTTC
CDR3 protein: CASSRVETQYF
V gene: TRBV6-2/TRBV6-3
J gene: TRBJ2-5
clone size: NA
D gene: NA
CDR3 length: 11

CDR3 DNA: TGTGCCAGCAGCGACAACAGGGTCGGCTACACCTTC
CDR3 protein: CASSDNRVGYTF
V gene: TRBV7-2
J gene: TRBJ1-2
clone size: NA
D gene: NA
CDR3 length: 12

CDR3 DNA: TGTGCCAGCAGCGTAGGGCCCGACACTGAAGCTTTCTTT
CDR3 protein: CASSVGPDTEAFF
V gene: TRBV9
J gene: TRBJ1-1
clone size: NA
D gene: NA
CDR3 length: 13

CDR3 DNA: TGTGCCAGCGAGGGTGGTAGGGAGCTGTTTTTT
CDR3 protein: CASEGGRELFF
V gene: TRBV7-9
J gene: TRBJ2-2
clone size: many
D gene: NA
CDR3 length: 11

CDR3 DNA: TGTGCCGGCAACCCCGGACAGACTAACTATGGCTACACCTTC
CDR3 protein: CAGNPGQTNYGYTF
V gene: TRBV28
J gene: TRBJ1-2
clone size: NA
D gene: NA
CDR3 length: 14

CDR3 DNA: TGTGCCAGTAGGCTGGGAGGGACAACAGGGGGGTATGGCTACACCTTC
CDR3 protein: CASRLGGTTGGYGYTF
V gene: TRBV19
J gene: TRBJ1-2
clone size: NA
D gene: TRBD1
CDR3 length: 16

CDR3 DNA: TGTGCCAGCAGCCTATTAAGCGTCCCCTCTCCCACAGATACGCAGTATTTT
CDR3 protein: CASSLLSVPSPTDTQYF
V gene: TRBV7-2
J gene: TRBJ2-3
clone size: once
D gene: NA
CDR3 length: 17